These 7 T cell receptor beta chains originate from one sample sequenced in a study of T cell changes during pregnancy in multiple sclerosis. Only in-frame clones appear in the TCRdb table, and some are missing; sequencing was by immunoSEQ multiplex PCR. The sample has 30,000 to 40,000 clones; about 92% are singletons. The sample in question was CD8+ T cells from peripheral blood mononuclear cells, obtained in the third trimester of pregnancy. The receptors were sampled from a female donor with multiple sclerosis, enrolled in a pregnancy study.

This rearrangement joins TRBV13 to TRBJ1-1; D is ambiguous. Looked up from germline, CDR1 is PRHDT and CDR2 is FYEKMQ (reference sequence). Trimming shortened V by 4 bases and J by 4 bases, and 13 bases separated the two germline ends. This CDR3 region has 14 residues. This chain's CDR3 is CASSSSLGGTEAFF. The CDR3 DNA follows: TGTGCCAGCAGCTCCAGTCTCGGCGGCACTGAAGCTTTCTTT.

The genes are TRBV19 and TRBJ2-7; D is undetermined. CDR3 length: 14 residues. Trimming left V 1 base short and J 3 bases short, with 10 bases between. Germline CDR1 is LNHDA and CDR2 is SQIVND (reference sequence). DNA of the CDR3: TGTGCCAGTAGTATAGGCGACACAGTCTACGAGCAGTACTTC. Amino acid sequence: CASSIGDTVYEQYF.

The CDR3, as DNA: TGTGCCAGCAGTGTTCCTCCTAGCGGGGACTACAATGAGCAGTTCTTC. Encoded protein: CASSVPPSGDYNEQFF. This chain joins TRBV2 and TRBJ2-1, with TRBD2 matching over 9 bases. The V segment lost 4 bases and the J segment 3 bases; nucleotides outside the gene matches: 7. This CDR3 is built from 16 residues. From germline, CDR1 is SNHLY and CDR2 FYNNEI. Looking up the rest from reference TRBV2 and TRBJ2-1 gives the full variable domain: EPEVTQTPSHQVTQMGQEVILRCVPISNHLYFYWYRQILGQKVEFLVSFYNNEISEKSEIFDDQFSVERPDGSNFTLKIRSTKLEDSAMYFCASSVPPSGDYNEQFFGPGTRLTVL.

The chain is built from TRBV9 and TRBJ2-3, with 10 bases aligning to TRBD2. V dropped 3 bases and J dropped 2; count of bases not matched to a gene: 6. The CDR3 runs 16 residues. Germline loops: CDR1 SGDLS, CDR2 YYNGEE. The CDR3 nucleotides read TGTGCCAGCAGCGACAGCGGGGGGGAGAACACAGATACGCAGTATTTT. Its protein product is CASSDSGGENTDTQYF. Supplemented by reference TRBV9 and TRBJ2-3, the full variable domain reads DSGVTQTPKHLITATGQRVTLRCSPRSGDLSVYWYQQSLDQGLQFLIQYYNGEERAKGNILERFSAQQFPDLHSELNLSSLELGDSALYFCASSDSGGENTDTQYFGPGTRLTVL.

The chain has TRBV10-3 and TRBJ2-7, with 10 nucleotides matching TRBD1. The CDR3 totals 16 residues. CDR1 is ENHRY, CDR2 SYGVKD, per germline. Trimming took 3 bases from V and 4 from J; bases not matched to a gene: 9. CDR3 in amino acids: CAISDPAAGQGYEQYF. In DNA, the CDR3 is TGTGCCATCAGTGACCCAGCCGCGGGACAGGGGTACGAGCAGTACTTC.

This chain links TRBV6-4 with TRBJ2-3; TRBD2 agrees at 10 bases. With 6 bases clipped from V and 5 bases from J, the junction kept 2 bases outside the gene matches. This CDR3 comprises 13 residues. Germline CDR1 MRHNA, CDR2 SNTAGT. This CDR3 reads CASSGTSEDTQYF. The CDR3 bases are TGTGCCAGCAGCGGGACTAGCGAAGATACGCAGTATTTT.

The chain has TRBV19 and TRBJ2-1; a weak D match, TRBD2 (6 bases). CDR1 is LNHDA, CDR2 SQIVND, per germline (reference sequence). The CDR3 is 12 residues long. V was shortened by 6 bases and J by 9 bases, with 12 bases between the two germline ends. The CDR3 sequence is CASSLRGGEQFF. CDR3 DNA: TGTGCCAGTAGCCTTCGGGGAGGTGAGCAGTTCTTC.